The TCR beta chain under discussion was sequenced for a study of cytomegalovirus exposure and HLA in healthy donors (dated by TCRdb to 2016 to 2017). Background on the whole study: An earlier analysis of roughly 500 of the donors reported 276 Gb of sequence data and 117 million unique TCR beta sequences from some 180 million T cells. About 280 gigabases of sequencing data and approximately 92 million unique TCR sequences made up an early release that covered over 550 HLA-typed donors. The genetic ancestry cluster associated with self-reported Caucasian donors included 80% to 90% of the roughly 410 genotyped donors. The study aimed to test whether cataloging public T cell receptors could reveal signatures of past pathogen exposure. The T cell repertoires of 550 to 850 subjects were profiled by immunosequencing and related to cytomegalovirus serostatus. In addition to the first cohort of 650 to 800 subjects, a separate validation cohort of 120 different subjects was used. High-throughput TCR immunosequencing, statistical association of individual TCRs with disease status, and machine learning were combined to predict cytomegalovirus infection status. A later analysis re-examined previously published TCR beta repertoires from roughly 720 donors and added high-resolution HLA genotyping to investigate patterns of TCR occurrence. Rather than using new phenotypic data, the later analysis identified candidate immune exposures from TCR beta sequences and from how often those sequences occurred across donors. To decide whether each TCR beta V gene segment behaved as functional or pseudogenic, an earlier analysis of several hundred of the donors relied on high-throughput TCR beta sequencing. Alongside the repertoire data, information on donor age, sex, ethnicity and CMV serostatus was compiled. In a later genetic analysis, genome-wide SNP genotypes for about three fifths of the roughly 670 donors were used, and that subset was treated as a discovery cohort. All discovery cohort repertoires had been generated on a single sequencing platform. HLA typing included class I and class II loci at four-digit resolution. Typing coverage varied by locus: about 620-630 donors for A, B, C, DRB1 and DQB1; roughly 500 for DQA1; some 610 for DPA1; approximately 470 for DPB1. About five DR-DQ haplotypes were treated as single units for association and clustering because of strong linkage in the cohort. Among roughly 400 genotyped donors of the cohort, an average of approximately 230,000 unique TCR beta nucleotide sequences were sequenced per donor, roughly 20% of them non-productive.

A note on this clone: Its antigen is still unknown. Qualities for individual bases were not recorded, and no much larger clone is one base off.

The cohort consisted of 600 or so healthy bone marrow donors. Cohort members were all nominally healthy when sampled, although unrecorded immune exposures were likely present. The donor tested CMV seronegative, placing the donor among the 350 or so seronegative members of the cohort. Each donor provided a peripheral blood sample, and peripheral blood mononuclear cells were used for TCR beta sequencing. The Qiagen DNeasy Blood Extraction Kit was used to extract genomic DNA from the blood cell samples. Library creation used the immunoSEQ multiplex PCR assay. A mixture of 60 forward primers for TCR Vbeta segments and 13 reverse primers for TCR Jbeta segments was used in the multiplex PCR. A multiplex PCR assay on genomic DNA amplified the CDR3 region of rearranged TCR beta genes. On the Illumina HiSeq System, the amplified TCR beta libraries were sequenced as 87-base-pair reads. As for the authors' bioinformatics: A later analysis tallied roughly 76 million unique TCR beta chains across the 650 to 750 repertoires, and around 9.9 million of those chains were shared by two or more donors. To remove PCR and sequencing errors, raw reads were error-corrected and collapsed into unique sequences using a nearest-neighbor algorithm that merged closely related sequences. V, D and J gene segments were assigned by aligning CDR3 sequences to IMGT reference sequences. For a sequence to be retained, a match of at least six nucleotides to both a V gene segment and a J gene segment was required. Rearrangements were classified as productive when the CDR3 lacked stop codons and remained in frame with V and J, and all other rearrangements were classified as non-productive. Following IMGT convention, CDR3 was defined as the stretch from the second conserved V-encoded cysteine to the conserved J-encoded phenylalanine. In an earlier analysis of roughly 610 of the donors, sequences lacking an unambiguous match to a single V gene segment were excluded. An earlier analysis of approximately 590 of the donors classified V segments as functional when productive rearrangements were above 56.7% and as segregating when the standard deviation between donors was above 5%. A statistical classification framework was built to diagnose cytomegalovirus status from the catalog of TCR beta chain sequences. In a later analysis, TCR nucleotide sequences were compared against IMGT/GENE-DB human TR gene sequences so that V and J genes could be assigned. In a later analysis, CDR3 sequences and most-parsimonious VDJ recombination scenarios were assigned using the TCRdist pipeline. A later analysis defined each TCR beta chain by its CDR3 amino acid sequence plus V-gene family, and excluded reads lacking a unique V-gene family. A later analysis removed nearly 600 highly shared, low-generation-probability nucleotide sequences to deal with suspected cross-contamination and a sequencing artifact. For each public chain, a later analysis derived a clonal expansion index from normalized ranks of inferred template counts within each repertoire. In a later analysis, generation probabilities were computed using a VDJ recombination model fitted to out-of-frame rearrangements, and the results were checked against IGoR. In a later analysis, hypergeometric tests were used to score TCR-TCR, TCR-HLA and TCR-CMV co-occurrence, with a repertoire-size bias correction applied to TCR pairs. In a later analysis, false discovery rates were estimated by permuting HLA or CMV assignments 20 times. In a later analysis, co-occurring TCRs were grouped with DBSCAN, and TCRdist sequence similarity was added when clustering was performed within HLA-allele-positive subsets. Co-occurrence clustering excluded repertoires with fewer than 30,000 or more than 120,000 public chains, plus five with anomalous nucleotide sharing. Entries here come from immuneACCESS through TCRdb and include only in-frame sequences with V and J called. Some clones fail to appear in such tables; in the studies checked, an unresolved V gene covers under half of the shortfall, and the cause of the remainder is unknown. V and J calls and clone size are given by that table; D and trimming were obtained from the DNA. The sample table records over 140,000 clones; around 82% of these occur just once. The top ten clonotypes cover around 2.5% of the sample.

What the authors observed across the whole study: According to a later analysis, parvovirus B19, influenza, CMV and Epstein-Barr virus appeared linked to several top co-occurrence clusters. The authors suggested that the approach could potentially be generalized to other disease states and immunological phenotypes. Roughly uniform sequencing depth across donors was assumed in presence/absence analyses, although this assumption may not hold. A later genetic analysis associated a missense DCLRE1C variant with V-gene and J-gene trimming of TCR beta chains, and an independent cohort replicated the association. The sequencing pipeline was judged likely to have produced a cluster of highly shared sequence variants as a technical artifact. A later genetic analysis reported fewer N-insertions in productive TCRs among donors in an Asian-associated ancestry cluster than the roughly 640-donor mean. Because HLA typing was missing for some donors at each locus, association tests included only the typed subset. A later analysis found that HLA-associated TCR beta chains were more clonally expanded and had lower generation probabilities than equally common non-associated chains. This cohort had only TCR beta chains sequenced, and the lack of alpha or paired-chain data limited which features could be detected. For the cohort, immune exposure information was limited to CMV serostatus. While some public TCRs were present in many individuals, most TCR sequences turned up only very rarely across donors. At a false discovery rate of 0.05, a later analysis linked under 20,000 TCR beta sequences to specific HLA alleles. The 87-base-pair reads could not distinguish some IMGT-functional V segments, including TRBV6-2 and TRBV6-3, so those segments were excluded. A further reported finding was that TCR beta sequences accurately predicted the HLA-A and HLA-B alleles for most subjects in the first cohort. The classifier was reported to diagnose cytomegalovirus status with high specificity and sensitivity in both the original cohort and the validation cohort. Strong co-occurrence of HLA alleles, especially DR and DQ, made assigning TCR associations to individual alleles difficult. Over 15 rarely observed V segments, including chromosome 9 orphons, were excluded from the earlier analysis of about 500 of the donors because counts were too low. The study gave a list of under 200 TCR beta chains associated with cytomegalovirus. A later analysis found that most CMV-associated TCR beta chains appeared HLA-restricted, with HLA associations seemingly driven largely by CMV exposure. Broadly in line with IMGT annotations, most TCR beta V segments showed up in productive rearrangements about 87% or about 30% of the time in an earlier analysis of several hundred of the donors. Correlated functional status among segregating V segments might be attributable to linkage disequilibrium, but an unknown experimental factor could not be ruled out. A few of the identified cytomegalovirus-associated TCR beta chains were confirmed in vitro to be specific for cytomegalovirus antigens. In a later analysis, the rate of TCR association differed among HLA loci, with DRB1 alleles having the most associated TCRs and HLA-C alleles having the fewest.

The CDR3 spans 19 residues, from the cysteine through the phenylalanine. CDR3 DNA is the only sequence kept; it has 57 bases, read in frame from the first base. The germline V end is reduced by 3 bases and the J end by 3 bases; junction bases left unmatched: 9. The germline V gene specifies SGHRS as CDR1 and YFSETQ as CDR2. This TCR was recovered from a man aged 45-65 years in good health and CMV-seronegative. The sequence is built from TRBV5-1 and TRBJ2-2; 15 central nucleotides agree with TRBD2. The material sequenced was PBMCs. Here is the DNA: TGCGCCAGCAGCTCCTCCGGGACTAGCGGGGGGCGGGACACCGGGGAGCTGTTTTTT. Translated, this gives CASSSSGTSGGRDTGELFF.